Listed below are T cell receptor beta chains from one sample, sequenced in a study of PD-1 blockade in classical Hodgkin lymphoma. Profiling relied on immunoSEQ multiplex PCR, and the TCRdb table lists in-frame clones only, not all of them. The sample contains about 24,000 clones, about 83% of which appear only once. Sequencing was performed on peripheral blood mononuclear cells (PBMCs), taken before the second cycle of nivolumab. The receptors were gathered from a human donor with classical Hodgkin lymphoma. The CDR3 runs from the conserved cysteine through the conserved F or W. The order of the fields is clone size, D gene, CDR3 length, V gene, J gene, CDR3 protein, CDR3 DNA. A D gene is named only where the DNA matches it firmly. A clone size is listed for some rows: how often the clone was seen (once, few, many), or a class if it is expanded.

size: NA; D: NA; length: 13; V: TRBV4-2; J: TRBJ2-7; CDR3: CASSLRTPYEQYF; DNA: TGTGCCAGCAGCCTAAGGACTCCCTACGAGCAGTACTTC
size: NA; D: NA; length: 12; V: TRBV10-3; J: TRBJ1-1; CDR3: CAISGQSTEAFF; DNA: TGTGCCATCAGTGGACAGAGCACTGAAGCTTTCTTT
size: few; D: TRBD1; length: 15; V: TRBV25-1; J: TRBJ2-1; CDR3: CASSVGQGAGNEQFF; DNA: TGTGCCAGCAGTGTCGGACAGGGGGCTGGGAATGAGCAGTTCTTC
size: few; D: TRBD2; length: 18; V: TRBV5-4; J: TRBJ2-1; CDR3: CASSLGLAGGDPYNEQFF; DNA: TGTGCCAGCAGCTTGGGACTAGCGGGAGGGGATCCCTACAATGAGCAGTTCTTC
size: once; D: NA; length: 13; V: TRBV2; J: TRBJ1-6; CDR3: CASSVNNNPPLHF; DNA: TGTGCCAGCAGTGTTAACAATAATCCGCCCCTCCACTTT
size: once; D: NA; length: 17; V: TRBV11-3; J: TRBJ2-1; CDR3: CASSITRQRRAYNEQFF; DNA: TGTGCCAGCAGCATCACCCGGCAGCGTAGGGCCTACAATGAGCAGTTCTTC
size: NA; D: TRBD2; length: 20; V: TRBV19; J: TRBJ2-1; CDR3: CASSMIGLAGGSSSYNEQFF; DNA: TGTGCCAGTAGTATGATAGGACTAGCGGGAGGCTCGAGCTCCTACAATGAGCAGTTCTTC
size: NA; D: NA; length: 13; V: TRBV11-3; J: TRBJ2-1; CDR3: CASSLARRNEQFF; DNA: TGTGCCAGCAGCTTAGCTCGCAGGAATGAGCAGTTCTTC
size: NA; D: NA; length: 15; V: TRBV27; J: TRBJ2-7; CDR3: CASSYGPGPVYEQYF; DNA: TGTGCCAGCAGCTACGGACCCGGACCGGTCTACGAGCAGTACTTC
size: NA; D: NA; length: 15; V: TRBV6-1; J: TRBJ1-2; CDR3: CASTVLGGGNYGYTF; DNA: TGTGCCAGTACCGTGCTGGGCGGCGGTAACTATGGCTACACCTTC
size: NA; D: NA; length: 13; V: TRBV11-2; J: TRBJ2-7; CDR3: CASTFGRGYEQYF; DNA: TGTGCCAGCACCTTTGGGAGGGGGTACGAGCAGTACTTC
size: NA; D: NA; length: 13; V: TRBV28; J: TRBJ2-7; CDR3: CASSAFHSYEQYF; DNA: TGTGCCAGCAGTGCCTTCCACTCCTACGAGCAGTACTTC
size: NA; D: NA; length: 17; V: TRBV28; J: TRBJ1-4; CDR3: CASSLFGGRATNEKLFF; DNA: TGTGCCAGCAGTTTATTCGGGGGGCGAGCAACTAATGAAAAACTGTTTTTT
size: NA; D: NA; length: 14; V: TRBV7-3; J: TRBJ2-1; CDR3: CASSLIGLGGEQFF; DNA: TGTGCCAGCAGCTTAATTGGTCTAGGGGGTGAGCAGTTCTTC
size: NA; D: NA; length: 13; V: TRBV28; J: TRBJ2-7; CDR3: CASSTGPLYEQYF; DNA: TGTGCCAGCAGCACCGGGCCCCTCTACGAGCAGTACTTC
size: NA; D: TRBD1; length: 14; V: TRBV6-5; J: TRBJ1-5; CDR3: CASRPTGGGQPQHF; DNA: TGTGCCAGCAGACCGACAGGGGGAGGTCAGCCCCAGCATTTT
size: NA; D: NA; length: 15; V: TRBV28; J: TRBJ1-5; CDR3: CASVGTRQGNQPQHF; DNA: TGTGCCAGCGTCGGAACGAGGCAGGGGAATCAGCCCCAGCATTTT
size: NA; D: NA; length: 17; V: TRBV10-2; J: TRBJ1-5; CDR3: CASSGPRDTISNQPQHF; DNA: TGCGCCAGCAGTGGACCCCGGGACACCATTAGCAATCAGCCCCAGCATTTT
size: NA; D: TRBD1; length: 22; V: TRBV6-8; J: TRBJ2-1; CDR3: CASSYGGFERTGVGYSYNEQFF; DNA: TGTGCCAGCAGTTATGGGGGGTTTGAGCGGACAGGGGTAGGGTACTCCTACAATGAGCAGTTCTTC
size: once; D: NA; length: 16; V: TRBV11-2; J: TRBJ2-1; CDR3: CASSPLRWDPSNEQFF; DNA: TGTGCCAGCAGCCCCCTTAGGTGGGACCCCTCGAATGAGCAGTTCTTC
size: NA; D: TRBD2; length: 16; V: TRBV18; J: TRBJ2-1; CDR3: CASSPPSGSSYNEQFF; DNA: TGTGCCAGCTCACCACCGAGCGGGAGCTCCTACAATGAGCAGTTCTTC
size: NA; D: NA; length: 13; V: TRBV2; J: TRBJ2-7; CDR3: CASSEVGNYEQYF; DNA: TGTGCCAGCAGTGAGGTAGGGAACTACGAGCAGTACTTC
size: few; D: NA; length: 16; V: TRBV2; J: TRBJ2-3; CDR3: CASSWDPTQLTDTQYF; DNA: TGTGCCAGCAGCTGGGACCCCACCCAACTCACAGATACGCAGTATTTT
size: NA; D: NA; length: 15; V: TRBV5-1; J: TRBJ2-5; CDR3: CASSLPGTLGGTQYF; DNA: TGCGCCAGCAGCTTGCCCGGGACCTTGGGGGGGACCCAGTACTTC
size: NA; D: NA; length: 16; V: TRBV11-3; J: TRBJ1-1; CDR3: CASSLNSWGMNTEAFF; DNA: TGTGCCAGCAGCTTAAACTCGTGGGGGATGAACACTGAAGCTTTCTTT
size: NA; D: TRBD1; length: 20; V: TRBV15; J: TRBJ1-5; CDR3: CATSRDAIGTEFFYNQPQHF; DNA: TGTGCCACCAGCAGAGATGCGATAGGGACAGAATTCTTTTACAATCAGCCCCAGCATTTT
size: few; D: TRBD2; length: 19; V: TRBV11-2; J: TRBJ2-5; CDR3: CASSFEKSLGLAGRETQYF; DNA: TGTGCCAGCAGCTTCGAAAAATCCCTGGGACTAGCGGGGAGGGAGACCCAGTACTTC
size: NA; D: NA; length: 13; V: TRBV7-2; J: TRBJ2-5; CDR3: CASSFGGQETQYF; DNA: TGTGCCAGCAGCTTTGGGGGGCAAGAGACCCAGTACTTC
size: NA; D: NA; length: 13; V: TRBV7-6; J: TRBJ1-1; CDR3: CASSSYRSTEAFF; DNA: TGTGCCAGCAGCTCCTATCGTTCCACTGAAGCTTTCTTT
size: NA; D: NA; length: 14; V: TRBV9; J: TRBJ2-7; CDR3: CASSVGPSAYEQYF; DNA: TGTGCCAGCAGCGTAGGGCCGAGCGCCTACGAGCAGTACTTC
size: NA; D: TRBD1; length: 17; V: TRBV2; J: TRBJ1-4; CDR3: CASSADRVSTTNEKLFF; DNA: TGTGCCAGCAGTGCCGACAGGGTATCCACAACTAATGAAAAACTGTTTTTT
size: once; D: TRBD1; length: 19; V: TRBV5-1; J: TRBJ2-4; CDR3: CASSLRGQGLSVAKNIQYF; DNA: TGCGCCAGCAGCTTGCGGGGACAGGGGTTAAGCGTAGCCAAAAACATTCAGTACTTC
size: NA; D: NA; length: 13; V: TRBV28; J: TRBJ1-2; CDR3: CASSLTGNYGYTF; DNA: TGTGCCAGCAGTCTGACGGGTAACTATGGCTACACCTTC
size: NA; D: TRBD1; length: 15; V: TRBV28; J: TRBJ1-1; CDR3: CASNLGDRINTEAFF; DNA: TGTGCCAGCAACTTAGGGGACAGGATTAACACTGAAGCTTTCTTT
size: NA; D: TRBD2; length: 14; V: TRBV18; J: TRBJ2-7; CDR3: CASSPMGSGYEQYF; DNA: TGTGCCAGCTCCCCGATGGGTAGCGGGTACGAGCAGTACTTC
size: NA; D: NA; length: 13; V: TRBV6-1; J: TRBJ2-1; CDR3: CASSAGPVNEQFF; DNA: TGTGCCAGTAGTGCAGGACCGGTCAATGAGCAGTTCTTC
size: once; D: NA; length: 12; V: TRBV11-3; J: TRBJ2-2; CDR3: CASSRDLGELFF; DNA: TGTGCCAGCAGCCGGGACCTCGGGGAGCTGTTTTTT
size: NA; D: TRBD2; length: 11; V: TRBV7-9; J: TRBJ2-3; CDR3: CASSPGGESIF; DNA: TGTGCCAGCAGCCCGGGGGGAGAAAGTATTTTT
size: NA; D: NA; length: 13; V: TRBV6-6; J: TRBJ1-5; CDR3: CASSWAASGPQHF; DNA: TGTGCCAGCAGTTGGGCTGCAAGCGGGCCCCAGCATTTT
size: NA; D: TRBD2; length: 16; V: TRBV5-1; J: TRBJ2-3; CDR3: CASSFPTSGNTDTQYF; DNA: TGCGCCAGCAGCTTTCCCACTAGCGGGAACACAGATACGCAGTATTTT
size: NA; D: TRBD1; length: 16; V: TRBV7-8; J: TRBJ2-1; CDR3: CASSFPLGGTYNEQFF; DNA: TGTGCCAGCAGCTTCCCTCTAGGGGGCACCTACAATGAGCAGTTCTTC
size: NA; D: TRBD1; length: 14; V: TRBV27; J: TRBJ2-1; CDR3: CASSRDRGYNEQFF; DNA: TGTGCCAGCAGTCGGGACAGGGGTTACAATGAGCAGTTCTTC
size: NA; D: NA; length: 17; V: TRBV28; J: TRBJ1-3; CDR3: CASSPSLGRGGGNTIYF; DNA: TGTGCCAGCAGCCCCAGCCTCGGGCGAGGGGGGGGAAACACCATATATTTT
size: NA; D: NA; length: 14; V: TRBV6-5; J: TRBJ2-3; CDR3: CASSYRLSTDTQYF; DNA: TGTGCCAGCAGTTACCGACTATCCACAGATACGCAGTATTTT
size: NA; D: NA; length: 13; V: TRBV10-1; J: TRBJ2-2; CDR3: CASSEVYTGELFF; DNA: TGCGCCAGCAGTGAGGTTTACACCGGGGAGCTGTTTTTT
size: NA; D: TRBD1; length: 14; V: TRBV5-4; J: TRBJ2-7; CDR3: CASSLEDRGHEQYF; DNA: TGTGCCAGCAGCTTGGAGGACAGGGGGCATGAGCAGTACTTC